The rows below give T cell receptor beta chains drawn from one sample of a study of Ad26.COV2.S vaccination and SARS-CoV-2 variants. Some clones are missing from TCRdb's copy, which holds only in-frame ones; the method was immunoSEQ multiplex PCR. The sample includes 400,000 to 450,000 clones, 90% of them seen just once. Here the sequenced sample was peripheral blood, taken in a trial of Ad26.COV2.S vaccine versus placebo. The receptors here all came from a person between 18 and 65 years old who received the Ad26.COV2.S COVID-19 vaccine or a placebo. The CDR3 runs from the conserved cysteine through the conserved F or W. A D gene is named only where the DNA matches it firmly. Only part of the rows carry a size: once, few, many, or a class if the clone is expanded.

CASSFLWREKGETQYF,TGTGCCAGCAGCTTCCTCTGGCGGGAGAAGGGGGAGACCCAGTACTTC,TRBD2,TRBV7-9,TRBJ2-5,NA
CASSQDRQVTTGELFF,TGCGCCAGCAGCCAAGATAGGCAGGTGACTACCGGGGAGCTGTTTTTT,NA,TRBV4-3,TRBJ2-2,once
CASSPKQREIYEQYF,TGTGCCAGCTCACCAAAGCAGCGGGAGATCTACGAGCAGTACTTC,TRBD2,TRBV18,TRBJ2-7,NA
CASLAGSGTEAFF,TGTGCCAGCCTAGCAGGTAGTGGCACTGAAGCTTTCTTT,NA,TRBV6-5,TRBJ1-1,NA
CASSYDGGYEQYF,TGTGCCAGCAGTTACGACGGCGGGTACGAGCAGTACTTC,NA,TRBV27,TRBJ2-7,NA
CASSAKGLAGFNEQFF,TGTGCCAGCAGCGCTAAGGGACTAGCGGGTTTCAATGAGCAGTTCTTC,TRBD2,TRBV9,TRBJ2-1,NA
CASNRRAGGYEQYF,TGTGCCAGCAACCGAAGAGCGGGAGGTTACGAGCAGTACTTC,TRBD2,TRBV11-2,TRBJ2-7,NA
CSVGTGSSYEQYF,TGCAGCGTGGGGACAGGGAGCTCCTACGAGCAGTACTTC,TRBD1,TRBV29-1,TRBJ2-7,NA
CAIRESDSPLHF,TGTGCCATCAGGGAGTCAGATTCACCCCTCCACTTT,NA,TRBV10-3,TRBJ1-6,NA
CASSQDVPAGEGNEQFF,TGCGCCAGCAGCCAAGACGTTCCGGCGGGCGAGGGGAATGAGCAGTTCTTC,NA,TRBV4-3,TRBJ2-1,NA
CSVEHTLNTEAFF,TGCAGCGTTGAACATACCTTGAACACTGAAGCTTTCTTT,NA,TRBV29-1,TRBJ1-1,NA
CASSQIGIRDKNF,TGCGCCAGCAGTCAGATCGGAATCCGGGACAAGAACTTC,NA,TRBV23-1,TRBJ2-7,NA
CASSAGTDNQPQHF,TGTGCCAGCAGTGCCGGGACGGACAATCAGCCCCAGCATTTT,NA,TRBV28,TRBJ1-5,NA
CASSLRAVSSYEQYF,TGTGCCAGCAGTTTAAGGGCGGTAAGCTCCTACGAGCAGTACTTC,NA,TRBV27,TRBJ2-7,once
CASSLLAGAEQFF,TGTGCCAGCAGCCTACTAGCGGGAGCCGAGCAGTTCTTC,TRBD2,TRBV6-5,TRBJ2-1,NA
CASSRLSGGSYEQYF,TGTGCCAGCAGCCGACTCAGCGGCGGAAGTTACGAGCAGTACTTC,NA,TRBV5-4,TRBJ2-7,NA
CASSVQGAQGYTF,TGTGCCAGCAGCGTACAGGGGGCACAGGGCTACACCTTC,TRBD1,TRBV5-4,TRBJ1-2,NA
CASSQDLTGGLAKNIQYF,TGCGCCAGCAGCCAAGATTTAACGGGCGGACTAGCCAAAAACATTCAGTACTTC,NA,TRBV4-3,TRBJ2-4,NA
CASSILGQTNTGELFF,TGCGCCAGCAGCATACTGGGACAGACTAACACCGGGGAGCTGTTTTTT,TRBD1,TRBV5-1,TRBJ2-2,NA
CASRRTGGGYEQFF,TGTGCCAGCAGACGGACAGGGGGCGGGTATGAGCAGTTCTTC,TRBD1,TRBV28,TRBJ2-1,NA
CASSTYRDFSEAFF,TGTGCCAGTAGTACGTACAGGGATTTCTCTGAAGCTTTCTTT,NA,TRBV19,TRBJ1-1,NA
CASSQDRVHHQYF,TGTGCCAGCAGCCAAGACCGGGTCCATCATCAGTACTTC,NA,TRBV3-1/TRBV3-2,TRBJ2-4,NA
CASSLVGDRGETQYF,TGTGCCAGCAGCTTAGTTGGGGATCGGGGAGAGACCCAGTACTTC,NA,TRBV7-2,TRBJ2-5,NA
CASSPGLATSTDTQYF,TGTGCCAGCAGTCCCGGACTAGCGACCTCCACAGATACGCAGTATTTT,TRBD2,TRBV6-6,TRBJ2-3,once
CASSEVVGTDTQYF,TGTGCCAGCAGTGAAGTTGTGGGCACAGATACGCAGTATTTT,NA,TRBV2,TRBJ2-3,NA
CASSYSFVGYEQYF,TGTGCCAGCAGTTACTCGTTTGTGGGGTACGAGCAGTACTTC,NA,TRBV6-5,TRBJ2-7,NA
CASSQDRLGEQFF,TGCGCCAGCAGCCAAGATCGCTTGGGTGAGCAGTTCTTC,NA,TRBV4-1,TRBJ2-1,NA
CASSQEFAGLEETQYF,TGTGCCAGCAGCCAAGAATTTGCGGGCCTTGAAGAGACCCAGTACTTC,NA,TRBV3-1/TRBV3-2,TRBJ2-5,NA
CASSPVGGSSYEQYF,TGTGCCAGCAGCCCAGTGGGCGGGAGCTCCTACGAGCAGTACTTC,TRBD2,TRBV5-4,TRBJ2-7,NA
CSAREGTAEQYF,TGCAGCGCGAGAGAAGGGACAGCCGAGCAGTACTTC,TRBD1,TRBV29-1,TRBJ2-7,NA
CASSLRVSASTDTQYF,TGTGCCAGCAGCTTGAGGGTCAGCGCTAGCACAGATACGCAGTATTTT,NA,TRBV5-6,TRBJ2-3,NA
CASSLSSAYEQYF,TGTGCCAGCAGCTTATCCAGTGCCTACGAGCAGTACTTC,NA,TRBV7-9,TRBJ2-7,NA
CASSPGAQGRGYTF,TGTGCCAGCTCACCTGGTGCGCAAGGCCGTGGCTACACCTTC,NA,TRBV18,TRBJ1-2,few
CASSSRGAGAAGELFF,TGTGCCAGCAGCTCCAGAGGAGCGGGAGCGGCCGGGGAGCTGTTTTTT,TRBD2,TRBV7-2,TRBJ2-2,once
CAISESLSSGSPQETQYF,TGTGCCATCAGTGAGTCGTTGTCTAGCGGGAGCCCCCAAGAGACCCAGTACTTC,TRBD2,TRBV10-3,TRBJ2-5,NA
CASSSLPSPSYEQYF,TGTGCCAGCAGTTCACTACCTTCCCCATCCTACGAGCAGTACTTC,NA,TRBV28,TRBJ2-7,NA
CASSEWRQGRTEAFF,TGTGCCAGCAGTGAATGGCGGCAGGGTAGGACTGAAGCTTTCTTT,NA,TRBV25-1,TRBJ1-1,once
CASGWTEAYEQYF,TGTGCCAGCGGATGGACAGAGGCCTACGAGCAGTACTTC,NA,TRBV2,TRBJ2-7,NA
CASSPGLAGETDTQYF,TGTGCCAGCAGCCCCGGACTAGCGGGAGAAACAGATACGCAGTATTTT,TRBD2,TRBV6-4,TRBJ2-3,NA
CASSRTFAEGYF,TGTGCCAGCAGCCGGACGTTTGCCGAGGGGTACTTC,NA,TRBV5-6,TRBJ2-7,NA